This TCR beta chain was captured in a study of regulatory T cells in long-lasting Graves disease. The CDR3 consists of 17 residues. V was pared by 1 base and J by 5 bases, with 11 bases of the junction left unmatched. Germline CDR1 and CDR2: SGHTA and FQGNSA. The sample holds a few counts of this clonotype. Time point here: newly diagnosed GD, antithyroid drugs for less than 3 months. The TCR library was made from RNA that had been extracted from PBMCs in TRIzol. The collection involved drawing nine milliliters of peripheral blood into EDTA tubes. Relying on iRepertoire HTBI primers and Arm-PCR of CDR3 regions, the team built TCR beta libraries. TCRdb reprocessed the multiplex PCR reads with MiXCR, giving one entry per CDR3 protein. The sample records 250,000 to 300,000 distinct CDR3 sequences, roughly 18% being singletons. These same records also appear under a second study, on T cells in Graves' hyperthyroidism and ophthalmopathy.

The material sequenced was peripheral blood mononuclear cells (PBMCs), taken at new diagnosis, from a patient treated with antithyroid drugs. This receptor was obtained from a woman aged 30 to 39 with Graves disease. This sequence joins TRBV7-2 and TRBJ2-5, with TRBD2 matching 9 bases. CDR3 residues: CASSLGGGGAISETQYF. CDR3 sequence (DNA): TGTGCCAGCAGCTTAGGCGGCGGGGGGGCTATTTCGGAGACCCAGTACTTC.